The 17 T cell receptor beta chains below were found in one sample sequenced in a study of blood T cell repertoires in COVID-19. Here immunoSEQ multiplex PCR was the method, and the copy in TCRdb shows in-frame clones only, minus some. Here the sample spans more than 300,000 clones, more than 90% being singletons. The sample consisted of PBMCs or T cells enriched from blood (not recorded which). These receptors originate from a woman in her 30s who had recovered from COVID-19.

CDR3 nucleotides: TGTGCCAGCAGTCGGGGGGGAACTAGACAAGAGACCCAGTACTTC. It translates to CASSRGGTRQETQYF. V gene TRBV5-8 combines with J gene TRBJ2-5, with 8 bases that match TRBD2. Germline V gene data show CDR1 as SGHTS and CDR2 as YDEGEE. This CDR3 comprises 15 residues. After removal of 5 bases from V and 2 bases from J, the junction contained 8 bases not matched to a gene.

The chain is built from TRBV18 and TRBJ1-1; 7 bases are shared with TRBD1. The V segment lost 4 bases and the J segment 7 bases; nucleotides outside the gene matches: 12. Germline V lookup: CDR1 KGHSH, CDR2 LQKENI. The CDR3 totals 15 residues. The CDR3 DNA sequence: TGTGCCAGCTCACGTGGTGTAGACAGGGCGGTTGAAGCTTTCTTT. It translates to CASSRGVDRAVEAFF. Full variable domain (missing parts from reference TRBV18 and TRBJ1-1): NAGVMQNPRHLVRRRGQEARLRCSPMKGHSHVYWYRQLPEEGLKFMVYLQKENIIDESGMPKERFSAEFPKEGPSILRIQQVVRGDSAAYFCASSRGVDRAVEAFFGQGTRLTVV.

This rearrangement joins TRBV10-2 to TRBJ2-7; D is unclear. CDR1 is WSHSY, CDR2 SAAADI, per germline. Trimming took off 2 bases at V and 2 bases at J, with 7 bases between the two ends. The CDR3 spans 13 residues. The CDR3 DNA sequence: TGCGCCAGCAGTGAGGGCGCGGCCTACGAGCAGTACTTC. It is translated as CASSEGAAYEQYF.

The rearrangement links TRBV24-1 to TRBJ1-4; possibly TRBD1 for D (5 bases). CDR1 and CDR2 (germline): KGHDR, SFDVKD. The CDR3 runs 15 residues. The V end was cut by 4 bases, the J end by 8 bases, with 16 bases between. CDR3 DNA: TGTGCCACCAGTGAGAGCCGGAGCGGGGGGGAAAAACTGTTTTTT. It yields the protein CATSESRSGGEKLFF.

This clone has just one count. The chain employs TRBV27 and TRBJ2-7, with 7 bases fitting TRBD1. The length of the CDR3 is 15 residues. Per the germline V gene, CDR1 is MNHEY and CDR2 is SMNVEV (reference sequence). The ends lost 3 bases at V and 4 bases at J; junction bases unmatched: 9. CDR3 sequence: CASSLGSGTAYEQYF. CDR3 DNA sequence: TGTGCCAGCAGTTTGGGATCCGGGACAGCTTACGAGCAGTACTTC.

The V and J genes are TRBV7-8 and TRBJ2-7; TRBD2 matches at 8 bases. Germline V gene sequence: CDR1 SGHVS, CDR2 FQNEAQ. V lost 1 base, J lost 1 base, and 3 bases stayed unmatched. The CDR3 extends over 15 amino acids. CDR3 loop: CASSLGASGSYEQYF. Here the CDR3 DNA reads TGTGCCAGCAGCTTAGGTGCTAGCGGGTCCTACGAGCAGTACTTC. Full variable domain (remainder filled in from reference TRBV7-8 and TRBJ2-7): GAGVSQSPRYKVAKRGQDVALRCDPISGHVSLFWYQQALGQGPEFLTYFQNEAQLDKSGLPSDRFFAERPEGSVSTLKIQRTQQEDSAVYLCASSLGASGSYEQYFGPGTRLTVT.

The CDR3 region is CASSFPGGPYNEQFF. The DNA for the CDR3 is TGTGCCAGCAGTTTTCCGGGGGGGCCTTACAATGAGCAGTTCTTC. The rearrangement uses TRBV27 and TRBJ2-1, with 8 bases identical to TRBD2. The germline CDR1 and CDR2 sequences are MNHEY and SMNVEV (reference sequence). V trimming: 3 bases; J trimming: 4 bases; junction bases outside the gene matches: 5. This CDR3 comprises 15 residues.

This rearrangement joins TRBV19 to TRBJ2-3, with 13 bases identical to TRBD2. There are 13 residues in the CDR3. Trimming cost V 8 bases and J 5 bases; bases outside gene matches: 1. CDR1 is LNHDA, CDR2 SQIVND, per germline (reference sequence). CDR3 in amino acids: CASRTSGGDTQYF. As DNA, the CDR3 is TGTGCCAGTCGGACTAGCGGGGGAGATACGCAGTATTTT.

V gene TRBV28 combines with J gene TRBJ2-7, with TRBD1 as a possible D gene (6 bases). The CDR3 is 14 residues long. In germline, CDR1 is MDHEN, CDR2 SYDVKM. V lost 5 bases and J lost 4, with 15 bases in between. CDR3 bases: TGTGCCAGCAGTCTACAGGGAAATGGTTACGAGCAGTACTTC. Translation gives CASSLQGNGYEQYF.

This chain links TRBV2 with TRBJ1-2; 8 bases fit TRBD1. The V gene end was trimmed by 6 bases and the J gene end by 6 bases; junction bases not matched to a gene: 9. Germline values: CDR1 SNHLY, CDR2 FYNNEI. This CDR3 has 14 amino acids. The CDR3 here is CASSSRGQGNGYTF. Here the CDR3 DNA reads TGTGCCAGCAGCTCACGCGGACAGGGCAATGGCTACACCTTC.

This chain joins TRBV4-3 and TRBJ2-7; 8 positions agree with TRBD2. Germline V gene lookup returns CDR1 LGHNA and CDR2 YSLEER. J gave up 4 bases and V 1 base, and 6 bases lay outside the gene matches. The length of the CDR3 is 15 residues. CDR3 amino acids: CASSQVASGGYEQYF. The CDR3 DNA reads as TGCGCCAGCAGCCAAGTGGCCAGCGGGGGTTACGAGCAGTACTTC.

The J gene is TRBJ2-2, the V gene TRBV18; 9 bases map to TRBD1. Germline V gene lookup returns CDR1 KGHSH and CDR2 LQKENI. Losses at the gene ends were 3 bases for V and 3 bases for J; bases not matched to a gene: 2. The CDR3 totals 15 residues. The CDR3 here is CASSPDRGYTGELFF. In DNA, the CDR3 is TGTGCCAGCTCACCCGACAGGGGGTACACCGGGGAGCTGTTTTTT.

The genes are TRBV7-2 and TRBJ1-1; no clear D gene. This CDR3 contains 12 residues. V was trimmed by 1 base and J by 8 bases, leaving 8 bases between them. Germline CDR1 is SGHTA and CDR2 is FQGNSA. The CDR3 reads CASSLGRREAFF. The CDR3 DNA sequence: TGTGCCAGCAGCTTAGGAAGGCGGGAAGCTTTCTTT.

The V and J genes are TRBV7-2 and TRBJ2-1; 7 positions agree with TRBD1. The V gene's germline CDR1 is SGHTA and CDR2 FQGNSA. The CDR3 loop spans 17 amino acids. With V trimmed by 0 bases and J by 4 bases, 9 bases remained unmatched. Here the CDR3 DNA reads TGTGCCAGCAGCTTAGCAAGACAGGGTAAGGTATACAATGAGCAGTTCTTC. Translated, it gives CASSLARQGKVYNEQFF.

The rearrangement joins TRBV7-2 to TRBJ1-3; D uncertain. In germline, CDR1 is SGHTA, CDR2 FQGNSA. The CDR3 has 13 amino acids. With 6 bases removed from V and 0 bases from J, the gap between germline ends came to 6 bases. The CDR3, as DNA: TGTGCCAGCAGAACTAGCTCTGGAAACACCATATATTTT. Its translation is CASRTSSGNTIYF.

CDR3 amino acids: CASSPTAAMNTEAFF. CDR3 sequence (DNA): TGCGCCAGCAGCCCGACGGCGGCGATGAACACTGAAGCTTTCTTT. The chain employs TRBV4-1 and TRBJ1-1; no reliable D call. The CDR3 extends over 15 amino acids. V shed 4 bases and J shed 0 bases, with 12 bases lying between them. Germline lookup yields CDR1 MGHRA and CDR2 YSYEKL.

The rearrangement uses TRBV2 and TRBJ2-3; 10 bases map to TRBD2. Germline CDR1 SNHLY, CDR2 FYNNEI. Trimming at V came to 7 bases and at J to 6 bases, leaving 7 bases not matched to a gene. The CDR3 runs 14 residues. The CDR3 loop reads CASTFTSGVDTQYF. CDR3 nucleotide sequence: TGTGCCAGCACCTTTACTAGCGGGGTTGATACGCAGTATTTT.